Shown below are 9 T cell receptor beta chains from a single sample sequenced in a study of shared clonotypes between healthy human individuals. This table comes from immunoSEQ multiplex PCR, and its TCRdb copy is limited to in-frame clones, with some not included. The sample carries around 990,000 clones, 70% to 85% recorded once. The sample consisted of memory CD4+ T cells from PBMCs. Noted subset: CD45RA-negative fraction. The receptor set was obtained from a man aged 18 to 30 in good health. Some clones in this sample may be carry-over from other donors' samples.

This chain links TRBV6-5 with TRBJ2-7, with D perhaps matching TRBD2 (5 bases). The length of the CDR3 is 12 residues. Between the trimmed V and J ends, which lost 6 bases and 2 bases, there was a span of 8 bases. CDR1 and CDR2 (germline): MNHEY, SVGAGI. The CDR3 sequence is CASRDYTYEQYF. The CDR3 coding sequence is TGTGCCAGCAGAGACTACACCTACGAGCAGTACTTC.

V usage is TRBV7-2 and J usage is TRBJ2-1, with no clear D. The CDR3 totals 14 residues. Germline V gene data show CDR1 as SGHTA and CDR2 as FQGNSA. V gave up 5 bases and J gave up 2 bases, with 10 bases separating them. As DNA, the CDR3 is TGTGCCAGCAGCACCGCCGGGCCCTACAATGAGCAGTTCTTC. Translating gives CASSTAGPYNEQFF.

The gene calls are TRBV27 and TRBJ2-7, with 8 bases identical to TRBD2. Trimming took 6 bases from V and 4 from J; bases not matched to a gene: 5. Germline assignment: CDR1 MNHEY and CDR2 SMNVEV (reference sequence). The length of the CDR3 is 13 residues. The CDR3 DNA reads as TGTGCCAGCAGCACTAGCGGAACTTACGAGCAGTACTTC. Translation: CASSTSGTYEQYF.

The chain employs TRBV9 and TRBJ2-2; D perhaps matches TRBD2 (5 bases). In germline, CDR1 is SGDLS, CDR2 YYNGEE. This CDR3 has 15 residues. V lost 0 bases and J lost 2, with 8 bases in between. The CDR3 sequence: CASSVATGNTGELFF. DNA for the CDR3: TGTGCCAGCAGCGTAGCTACGGGAAACACCGGGGAGCTGTTTTTT.

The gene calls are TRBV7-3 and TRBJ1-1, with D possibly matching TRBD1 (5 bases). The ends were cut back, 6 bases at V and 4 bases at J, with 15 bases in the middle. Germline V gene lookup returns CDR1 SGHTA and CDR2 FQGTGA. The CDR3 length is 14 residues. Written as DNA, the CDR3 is TGTGCCAGCAGTTTGGGGCAGGGTTTCACTGAAGCTTTCTTT. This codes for CASSLGQGFTEAFF. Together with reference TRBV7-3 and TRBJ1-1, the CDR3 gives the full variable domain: GAGVSQTPSNKVTEKGKYVELRCDPISGHTALYWYRQSLGQGPEFLIYFQGTGAADDSGLPNDRFFAVRPEGSVSTLKIQRTERGDSAVYLCASSLGQGFTEAFFGQGTRLTVV.

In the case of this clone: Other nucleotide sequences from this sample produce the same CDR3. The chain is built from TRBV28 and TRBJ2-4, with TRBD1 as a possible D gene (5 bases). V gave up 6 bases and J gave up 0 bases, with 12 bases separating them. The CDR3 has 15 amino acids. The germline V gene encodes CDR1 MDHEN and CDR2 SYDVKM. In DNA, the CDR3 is TGTGCCAGCAGCCTACGGACACTAGCCAAAAACATTCAGTACTTC. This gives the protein CASSLRTLAKNIQYF.

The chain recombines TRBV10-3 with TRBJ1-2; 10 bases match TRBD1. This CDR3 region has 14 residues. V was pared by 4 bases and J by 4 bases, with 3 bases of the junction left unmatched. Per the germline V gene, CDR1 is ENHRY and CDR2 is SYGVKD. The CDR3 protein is CAISGDRGGYGYTF. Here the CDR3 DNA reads TGTGCCATCAGTGGGGACAGGGGTGGCTATGGCTACACCTTC.

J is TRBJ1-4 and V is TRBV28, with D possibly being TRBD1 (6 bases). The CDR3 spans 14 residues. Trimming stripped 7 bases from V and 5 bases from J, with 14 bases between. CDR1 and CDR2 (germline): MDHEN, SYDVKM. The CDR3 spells CASTSGTWNEKLFF. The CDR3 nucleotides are TGTGCCAGCACCTCCGGGACATGGAATGAAAAACTGTTTTTT.

The CDR3 DNA reads TGTGCCATCAGTGAGGGTGTTGGAGATACGCAGTATTTT. This encodes CAISEGVGDTQYF. The chain joins TRBV10-3 to TRBJ2-3; D call uncertain. Germline V gene data show CDR1 as ENHRY and CDR2 as SYGVKD. V was shortened by 2 bases and J by 5 bases, with 8 bases between the two germline ends. The CDR3 length is 13 residues.